The sequence of this T cell receptor beta chain was determined in a study of T cells in Graves' hyperthyroidism and ophthalmopathy. The study's findings and limits: The model forecast ophthalmopathy, anticipating it by a median around 6.5 months before onset. Most thyroid-expanded clonotypes above 0.001 were also found in blood. A 13 V-J signature model discriminated ophthalmopathy versus stable hyperthyroidism.

The CDR3 runs to 13 residues. The ends were cut back, 3 bases at V and 4 bases at J, with 8 bases in the middle. Amplification yielded TCR beta CDR3 regions, with RNA transcripts as the source. The HTBI primer set served for first-round RT-PCR of the TCR CDR3. TCRdb re-derived calls from the multiplex PCR reads in MiXCR, one entry per CDR3 protein. The profile shows roughly 330,000 distinct CDR3 sequences, over 15% of them singletons. This clonotype showed up many times. Its antigen is still unknown. Any patient presenting with uncontrolled infection, other autoimmune disease, pregnancy or lactation was left out.

This clonotype originated in a man aged 30 to 45 with Graves' hyperthyroidism. Material for sequencing was blood. The rearrangement uses TRBV12-3 or TRBV12-4 and TRBJ2-3; perhaps TRBD2 as D (6 bases). The chain's CDR3 is CASSLGEADTQYF. DNA for the CDR3: TGTGCCAGCAGTTTGGGGGAGGCAGATACGCAGTATTTT.